The 4 T cell receptor beta chains presented below share a single source sample, sequenced in a study of blood T cells in healthy people across ages (dated by TCRdb to the mid-2010s). Libraries were made using 5' RACE. TCRdb lists the instrument as Illumina HiSeq 2500. A second PCR of 7 to 11 cycles was run with a J-beta primer mix and a sample-barcoded 5' primer. TCRdb reworked the public reads: Q25 trimming with fastp, MiXCR clone assembly, productive beta chains retained. Each entry merges the rows of one CDR3 protein and shows their most common DNA and genes. This sample lists 1.5 million to 2 million distinct CDR3 sequences; 28% were detected once. 6.5% to 8.5% of the sample goes to the ten largest clones. The sequencing input was blood. The receptors shown here come from a woman aged 25 to 39 in good health.

The rearrangement uses TRBV23-1 and TRBJ2-5, with TRBD1 matching over 9 bases. TRBV23-1 is recorded as an ORF, its role being uncertain. The junction had 9 bases not matched to a gene; V was cut back by 6 bases and J by 4 bases. This CDR3 is 15 amino acids long. Here the CDR3 DNA reads TGCGCCAGCAGCCAGCTTTTGACAGGGGGAGAGACCCAGTACTTC. Protein sequence: CASSQLLTGGETQYF.

This clonotype was counted at least ten times. This chain joins TRBV5-1 and TRBJ2-7; TRBD2 agrees at 13 bases. Germline V gene data show CDR1 as SGHRS and CDR2 as YFSETQ. The CDR3 spans 16 residues. With 3 bases clipped from V and 3 bases from J, the junction kept 6 bases outside the gene matches. DNA for the CDR3: TGCGCCAGCAGCTCTGGACTAGCGGGAGTAATCTACGAGCAGTACTTC. This codes for CASSSGLAGVIYEQYF.

This clonotype showed up just a few times. J is TRBJ1-2 and V is TRBV7-2; D uncertain. The CDR3 runs to 13 residues. Germline V CDR1 and CDR2: SGHTA, FQGNSA. Trimming pared 1 base from V and 13 bases from J, leaving 16 bases between. CDR3 sequence: CASSLVGVGGPTF. CDR3 DNA sequence: TGTGCCAGCAGCTTAGTTGGAGTAGGAGGCCCCACCTTC.

V usage is TRBV7-6 and J usage is TRBJ1-2; no reliable D call. The ends were cut back, 2 bases at V and 8 bases at J, with 15 bases in the middle. Per the germline V gene, CDR1 is SGHVS and CDR2 is FNYEAQ. CDR3 length: 14 residues. CDR3 coding DNA: TGTGCCAGCAGCTTAAATCCGGGATCGGGAGGCTACACCTTC. The encoded protein is CASSLNPGSGGYTF.